These 4 T cell receptor beta chains were sequenced from one sample in a study of T cell responses to AZD1222 COVID-19 vaccine. Sequenced by immunoSEQ multiplex PCR; TCRdb stores in-frame clones only, minus some. The sample records 150,000 to 200,000 clones, 92% being singletons. This sample comprised peripheral blood, obtained 28 days after the second AZD1222 dose. The receptor set was obtained from an adult who received the AZD1222 COVID-19 vaccine.

The V and J genes are TRBV5-1 and TRBJ2-7; D is possibly TRBD2 (6 bases). CDR1 and CDR2 from the germline V gene are SGHRS and YFSETQ. The CDR3 length is 11 residues. The V and J ends lost 6 bases and 4 bases respectively, with 8 bases between them. The CDR3 is CASTSEYEQYF. CDR3 nucleotides: TGCGCCAGCACTAGCGAATACGAGCAGTACTTC.

The V and J genes are TRBV3-1 (or the pseudogene TRBV3-2) and TRBJ2-2; D possibly corresponds to TRBD2 (6 bases). This CDR3 spans 16 amino acids. Germline loops: CDR1 LGHDT, CDR2 YNNKEL (reference sequence). The V end was cut by 1 base, the J end by 5 bases, with 14 bases between. CDR3: CASSQGRGRGTGELFF. The CDR3 DNA reads TGTGCCAGCAGCCAAGGGCGGGGCCGGGGGACCGGGGAGCTGTTTTTT.

The rearrangement uses TRBV11-1 and TRBJ2-5, with 8 bases identical to TRBD2. Trimming cost V 4 bases and J 6 bases; bases outside gene matches: 10. The CDR3 loop spans 15 amino acids. Germline CDR1 reads SGHAT; CDR2 reads FQDESV (reference sequence). The CDR3 here is CASSSARGGIKTQYF. The CDR3 DNA reads as TGTGCCAGCAGCTCAGCCCGGGGGGGCATAAAGACCCAGTACTTC.

This clone was recorded once. This chain connects TRBV9 to TRBJ2-2; 8 nucleotides line up with TRBD2. Unmatched junction bases numbered 13, after V lost 4 bases and J lost 8 bases. Germline-derived CDR1 and CDR2 are SGDLS and YYNGEE. This CDR3 is 16 amino acids long. CDR3 DNA: TGTGCCAGCAGCCCCCAGTCTGCGGGGGGTCTGGGGGAGCTGTTTTTT. This sequence encodes CASSPQSAGGLGELFF. The variable domain in full, completed from reference TRBV9 and TRBJ2-2, reads DSGVTQTPKHLITATGQRVTLRCSPRSGDLSVYWYQQSLDQGLQFLIQYYNGEERAKGNILERFSAQQFPDLHSELNLSSLELGDSALYFCASSPQSAGGLGELFFGEGSRLTVL.